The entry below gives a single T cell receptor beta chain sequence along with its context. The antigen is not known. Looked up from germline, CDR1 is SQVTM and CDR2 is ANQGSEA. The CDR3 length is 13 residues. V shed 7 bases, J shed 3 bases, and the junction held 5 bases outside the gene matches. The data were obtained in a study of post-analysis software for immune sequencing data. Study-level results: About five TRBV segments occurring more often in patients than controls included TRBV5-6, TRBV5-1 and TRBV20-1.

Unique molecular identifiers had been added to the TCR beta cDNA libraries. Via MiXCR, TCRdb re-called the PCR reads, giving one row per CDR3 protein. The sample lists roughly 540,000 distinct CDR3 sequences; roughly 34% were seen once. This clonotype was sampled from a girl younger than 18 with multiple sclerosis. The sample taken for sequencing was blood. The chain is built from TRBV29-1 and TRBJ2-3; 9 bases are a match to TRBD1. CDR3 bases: TGCAGCGCCACGGGACAGGGAACAGATACGCAGTATTTT. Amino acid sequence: CSATGQGTDTQYF.